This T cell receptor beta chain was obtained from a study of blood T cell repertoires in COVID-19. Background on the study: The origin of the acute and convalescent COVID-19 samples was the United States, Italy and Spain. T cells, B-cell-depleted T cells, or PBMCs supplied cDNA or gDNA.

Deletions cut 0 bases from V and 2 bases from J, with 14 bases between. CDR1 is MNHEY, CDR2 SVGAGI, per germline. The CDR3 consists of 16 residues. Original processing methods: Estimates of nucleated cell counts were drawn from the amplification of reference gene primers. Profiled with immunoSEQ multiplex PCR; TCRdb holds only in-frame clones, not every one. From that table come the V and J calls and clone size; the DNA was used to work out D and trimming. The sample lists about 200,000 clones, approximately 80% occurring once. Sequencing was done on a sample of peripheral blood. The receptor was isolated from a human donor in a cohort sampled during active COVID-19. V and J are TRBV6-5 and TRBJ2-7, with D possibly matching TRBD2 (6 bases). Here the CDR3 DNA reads TGTGCCAGCAGTTACTCGTGGGGGGAAAGGACCTACGAGCAGTACTTC. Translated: CASSYSWGERTYEQYF.